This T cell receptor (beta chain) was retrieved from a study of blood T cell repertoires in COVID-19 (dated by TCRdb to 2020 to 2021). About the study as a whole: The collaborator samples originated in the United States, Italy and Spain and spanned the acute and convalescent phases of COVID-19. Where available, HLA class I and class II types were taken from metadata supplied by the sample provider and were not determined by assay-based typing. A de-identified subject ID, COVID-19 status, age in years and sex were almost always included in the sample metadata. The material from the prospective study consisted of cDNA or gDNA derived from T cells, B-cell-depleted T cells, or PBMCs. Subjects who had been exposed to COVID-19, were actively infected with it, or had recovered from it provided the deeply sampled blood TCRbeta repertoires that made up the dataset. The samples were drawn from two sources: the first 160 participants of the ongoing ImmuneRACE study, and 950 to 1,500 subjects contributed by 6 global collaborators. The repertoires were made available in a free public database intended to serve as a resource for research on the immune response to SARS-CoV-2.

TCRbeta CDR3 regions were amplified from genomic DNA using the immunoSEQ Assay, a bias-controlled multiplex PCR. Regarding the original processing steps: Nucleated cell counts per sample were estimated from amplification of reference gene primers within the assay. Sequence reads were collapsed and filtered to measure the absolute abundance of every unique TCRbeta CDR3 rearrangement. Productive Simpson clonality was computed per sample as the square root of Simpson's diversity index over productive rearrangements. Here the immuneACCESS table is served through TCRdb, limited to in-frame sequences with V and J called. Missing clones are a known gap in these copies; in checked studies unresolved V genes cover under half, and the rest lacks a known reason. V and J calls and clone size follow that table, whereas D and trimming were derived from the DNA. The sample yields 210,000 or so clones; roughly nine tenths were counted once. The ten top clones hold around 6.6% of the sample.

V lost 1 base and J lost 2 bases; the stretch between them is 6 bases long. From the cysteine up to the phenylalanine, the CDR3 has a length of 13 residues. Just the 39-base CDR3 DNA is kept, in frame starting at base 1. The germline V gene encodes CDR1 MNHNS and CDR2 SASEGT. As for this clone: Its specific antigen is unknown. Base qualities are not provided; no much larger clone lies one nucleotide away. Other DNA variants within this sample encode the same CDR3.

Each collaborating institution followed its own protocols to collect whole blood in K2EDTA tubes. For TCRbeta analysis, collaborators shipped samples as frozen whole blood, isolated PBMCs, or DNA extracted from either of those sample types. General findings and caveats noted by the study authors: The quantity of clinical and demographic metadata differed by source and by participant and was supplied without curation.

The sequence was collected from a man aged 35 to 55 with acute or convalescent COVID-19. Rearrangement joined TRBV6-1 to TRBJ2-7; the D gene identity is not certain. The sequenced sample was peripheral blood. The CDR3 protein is CASSEGRAYEQYF. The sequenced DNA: TGTGCCAGCAGTGAAGGACGGGCCTACGAGCAGTACTTC.